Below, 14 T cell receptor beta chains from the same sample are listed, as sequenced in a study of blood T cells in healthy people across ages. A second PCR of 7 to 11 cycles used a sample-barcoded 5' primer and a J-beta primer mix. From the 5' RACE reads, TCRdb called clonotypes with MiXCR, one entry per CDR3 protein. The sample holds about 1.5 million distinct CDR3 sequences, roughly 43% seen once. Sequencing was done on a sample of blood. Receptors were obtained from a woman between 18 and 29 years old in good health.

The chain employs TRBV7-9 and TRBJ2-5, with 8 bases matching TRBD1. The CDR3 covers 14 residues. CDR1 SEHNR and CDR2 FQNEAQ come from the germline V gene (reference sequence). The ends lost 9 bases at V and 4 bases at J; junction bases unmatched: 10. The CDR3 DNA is TGTGCCAGTACCACCGGACAGGGTCGAGAGACCCAGTACTTC. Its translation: CASTTGQGRETQYF.

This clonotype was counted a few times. In nucleotides, the CDR3 is TGCAGCGTTGAGGGACAGGGGTGGACAGATACGCAGTATTTT. Amino acids: CSVEGQGWTDTQYF. This rearrangement joins TRBV29-1 to TRBJ2-3, with TRBD1 matching over 10 bases. Germline V lookup: CDR1 SQVTM, CDR2 ANQGSEA. Trimming at V came to 3 bases and at J to 3 bases, leaving 3 bases not matched to a gene. This CDR3 is 14 amino acids long.

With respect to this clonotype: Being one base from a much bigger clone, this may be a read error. The CDR3 region has the DNA TGTGCCAGCAGCTTAGGGACTAGAGGGGAGCAGTTCTTC. This sequence encodes CASSLGTRGEQFF. V gene TRBV7-9 combines with J gene TRBJ2-1; 7 bases line up with TRBD2. The V gene's germline CDR1 is SEHNR and CDR2 FQNEAQ (reference sequence). The V gene end was trimmed by 1 base and the J gene end by 10 bases; junction bases not matched to a gene: 4. The CDR3 contains 13 residues.

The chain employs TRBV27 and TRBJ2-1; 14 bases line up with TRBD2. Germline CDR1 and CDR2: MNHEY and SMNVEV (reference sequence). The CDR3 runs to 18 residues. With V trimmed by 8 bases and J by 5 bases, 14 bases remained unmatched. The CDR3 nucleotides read TGTGCCAGCGCTAACATGGGACTAGCGGGAGTCATGGACAATGAGCAGTTCTTC. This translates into CASANMGLAGVMDNEQFF.

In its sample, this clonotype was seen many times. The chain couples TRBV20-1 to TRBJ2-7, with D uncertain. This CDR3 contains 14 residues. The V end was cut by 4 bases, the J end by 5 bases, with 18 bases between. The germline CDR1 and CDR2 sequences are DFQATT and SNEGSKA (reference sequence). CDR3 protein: CSAKGLSTLHEQYF. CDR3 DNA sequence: TGCAGTGCTAAAGGGCTGAGTACACTCCACGAGCAGTACTTC.

Here the CDR3 reads CASSGSRNQPQHF. CDR3 bases: TGTGCCAGCAGTGGCAGCCGCAATCAGCCCCAGCATTTT. The J gene is TRBJ1-5, the V gene TRBV2, with no clear D. Deletions cut 4 bases from V and 2 bases from J, with 6 bases between. Germline V lookup: CDR1 SNHLY, CDR2 FYNNEI. The CDR3 contains 13 residues.

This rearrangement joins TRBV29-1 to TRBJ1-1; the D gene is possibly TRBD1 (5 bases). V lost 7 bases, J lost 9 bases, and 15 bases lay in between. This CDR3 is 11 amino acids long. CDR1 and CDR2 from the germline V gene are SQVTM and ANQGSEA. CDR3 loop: CSGLWGVKAFF. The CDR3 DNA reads TGCAGCGGTCTCTGGGGGGTTAAAGCTTTCTTT.

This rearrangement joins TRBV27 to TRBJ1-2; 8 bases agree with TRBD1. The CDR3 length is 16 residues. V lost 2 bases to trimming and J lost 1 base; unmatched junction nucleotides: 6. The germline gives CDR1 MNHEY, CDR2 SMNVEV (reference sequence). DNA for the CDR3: TGTGCCAGCAGTTTAGCCGCAGGGGGCTTTAACTATGGCTACACCTTC. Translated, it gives CASSLAAGGFNYGYTF.

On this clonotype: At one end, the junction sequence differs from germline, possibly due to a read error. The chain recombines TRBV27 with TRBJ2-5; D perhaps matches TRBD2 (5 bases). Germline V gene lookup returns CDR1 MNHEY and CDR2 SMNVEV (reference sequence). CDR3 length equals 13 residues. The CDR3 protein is CTSSWTNGWEQYF. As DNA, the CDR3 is TGTACCAGCAGTTGGACGAACGGCTGGGAGCAGTACTTC.

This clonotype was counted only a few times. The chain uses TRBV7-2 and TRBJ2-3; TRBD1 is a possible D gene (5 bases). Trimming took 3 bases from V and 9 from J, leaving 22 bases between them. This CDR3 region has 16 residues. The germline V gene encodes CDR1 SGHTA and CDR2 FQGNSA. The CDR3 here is CASSFVTGLALRTQYF. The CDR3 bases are TGTGCCAGCAGCTTCGTAACAGGCCTGGCGCTGCGAACGCAGTATTTT.

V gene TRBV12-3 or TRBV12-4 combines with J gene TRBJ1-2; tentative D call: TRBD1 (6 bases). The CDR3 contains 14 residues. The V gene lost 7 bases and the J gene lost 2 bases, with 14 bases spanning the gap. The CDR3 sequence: CASKTTGVNYGYTF. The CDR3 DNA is TGTGCCAGCAAAACGACAGGCGTAAACTATGGCTACACCTTC.

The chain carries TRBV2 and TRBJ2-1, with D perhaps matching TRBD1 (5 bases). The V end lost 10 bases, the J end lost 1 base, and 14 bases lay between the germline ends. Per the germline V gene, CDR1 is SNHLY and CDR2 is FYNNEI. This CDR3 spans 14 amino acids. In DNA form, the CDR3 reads TGTGCCAAGCAGGGTCCTGGGTCCTACAATGAGCAGTTCTTC. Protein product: CAKQGPGSYNEQFF.

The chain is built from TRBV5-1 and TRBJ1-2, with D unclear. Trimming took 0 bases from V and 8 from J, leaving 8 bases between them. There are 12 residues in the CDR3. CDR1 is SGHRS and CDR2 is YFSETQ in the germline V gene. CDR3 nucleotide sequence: TGCGCCAGCAGCTTGGAAACTAGGGGCTACACCTTC. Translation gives CASSLETRGYTF.

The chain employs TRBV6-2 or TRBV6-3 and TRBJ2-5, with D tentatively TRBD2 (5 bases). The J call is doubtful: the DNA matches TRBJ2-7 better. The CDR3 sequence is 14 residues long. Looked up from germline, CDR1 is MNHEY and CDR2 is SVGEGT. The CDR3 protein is CASSYRVGDYEQYF. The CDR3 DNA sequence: TGTGCCAGCAGTTACCGTGTCGGGGACTACGAGCAGTACTTC.